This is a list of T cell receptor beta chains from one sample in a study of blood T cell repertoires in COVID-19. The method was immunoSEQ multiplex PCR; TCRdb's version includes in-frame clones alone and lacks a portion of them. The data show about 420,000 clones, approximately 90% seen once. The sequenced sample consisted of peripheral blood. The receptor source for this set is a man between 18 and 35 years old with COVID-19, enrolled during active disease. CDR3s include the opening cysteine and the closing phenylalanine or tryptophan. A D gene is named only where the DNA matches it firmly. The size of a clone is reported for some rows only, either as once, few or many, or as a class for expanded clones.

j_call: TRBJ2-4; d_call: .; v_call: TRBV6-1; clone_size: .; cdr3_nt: TGTGCCAGCAGTGAATCCTTACTAACTAAAAACATTCAGTACTTC; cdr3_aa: CASSESLLTKNIQYF
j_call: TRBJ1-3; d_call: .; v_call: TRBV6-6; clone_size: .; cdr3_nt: TGTGCCAGCAGTGTCCAGGGTCGGAATAAGGGAAACACCATATATTTT; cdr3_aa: CASSVQGRNKGNTIYF
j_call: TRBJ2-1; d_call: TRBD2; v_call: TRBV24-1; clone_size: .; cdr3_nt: TGTGCCACCAGTGATTTATCTGGCGGGAGCCAACGGAATGAGCAGTTCTTC; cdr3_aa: CATSDLSGGSQRNEQFF
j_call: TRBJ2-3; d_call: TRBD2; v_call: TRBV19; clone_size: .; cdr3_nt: TGTGCCAGTAGCCGACTAGCGGGAGGGCCAGATACGCAGTATTTT; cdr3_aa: CASSRLAGGPDTQYF
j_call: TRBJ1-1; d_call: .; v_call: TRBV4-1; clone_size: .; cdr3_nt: TGCGCCAGCAGCCAGGCCCCGGGTACCCGAGGGATGAACACTGAAGCTTTCTTT; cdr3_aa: CASSQAPGTRGMNTEAFF
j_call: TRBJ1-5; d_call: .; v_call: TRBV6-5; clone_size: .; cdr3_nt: TGTGCCAGCAGTTCGAATCAGCCCCAGCATTTT; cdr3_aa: CASSSNQPQHF
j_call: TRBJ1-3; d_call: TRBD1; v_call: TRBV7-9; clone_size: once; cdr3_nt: TGTGCCAGCAGGGGACAGGGAAGAAATGGAAACACCATATATTTT; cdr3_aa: CASRGQGRNGNTIYF
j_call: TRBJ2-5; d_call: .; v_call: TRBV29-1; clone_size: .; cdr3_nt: TGCAGCGTTGCCAGCGGCCGGGAGACCCAGTACTTC; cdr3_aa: CSVASGRETQYF
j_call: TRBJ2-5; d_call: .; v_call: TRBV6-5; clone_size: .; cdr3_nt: TGTGCCAGCAGCCCCCCCAGAAAAGAGACCCAGTACTTC; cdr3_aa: CASSPPRKETQYF
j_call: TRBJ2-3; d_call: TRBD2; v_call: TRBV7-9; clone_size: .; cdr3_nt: TGTGCCAGCAGCTTAGGACTAGCGGGGGTAACAGATACGCAGTATTTT; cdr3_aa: CASSLGLAGVTDTQYF
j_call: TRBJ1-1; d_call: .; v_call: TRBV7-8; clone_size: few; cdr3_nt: TGTGCCAGCAGCCCGAGAACGAACACTGAAGCTTTCTTT; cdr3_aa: CASSPRTNTEAFF
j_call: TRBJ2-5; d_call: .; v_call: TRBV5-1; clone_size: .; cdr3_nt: TGCGCCAGCAGCTTGGGGGGATCCGGGACAACACAAGAGACCCAGTACTTC; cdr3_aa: CASSLGGSGTTQETQYF
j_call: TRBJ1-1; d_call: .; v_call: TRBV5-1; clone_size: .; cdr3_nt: TGCGCCAGCAGCTTGGAGGGATGGGGGGTGTCGAACACTGAAGCTTTCTTT; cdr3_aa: CASSLEGWGVSNTEAFF
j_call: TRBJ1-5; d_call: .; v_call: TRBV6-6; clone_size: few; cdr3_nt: TGTGCCAGCAGTTCCTACAGATTTGATAGCAATCAGCCCCAGCATTTT; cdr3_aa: CASSSYRFDSNQPQHF
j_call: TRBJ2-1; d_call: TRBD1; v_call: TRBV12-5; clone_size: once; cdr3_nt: TGTGCTAGTGGTCTCGAGGGGGCCGCGAGCTCCTACAATGAGCAGTTCTTC; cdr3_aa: CASGLEGAASSYNEQFF
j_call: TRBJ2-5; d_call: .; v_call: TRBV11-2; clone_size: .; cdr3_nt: TGTGCCAGCAGCTTACAGGGGCAAGAGACCCAGTACTTC; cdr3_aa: CASSLQGQETQYF
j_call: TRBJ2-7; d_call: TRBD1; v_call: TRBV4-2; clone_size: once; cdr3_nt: TGTGCCAGCAGCCAAGAGCGTCCCCTAGGGGACAGGGCGCTCGAGCAGTACTTC; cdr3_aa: CASSQERPLGDRALEQYF
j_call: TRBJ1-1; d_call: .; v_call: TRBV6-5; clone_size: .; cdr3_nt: TGTGCCAGCAGCCACAGGGAAGGGACTGAAGCTTTCTTT; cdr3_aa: CASSHREGTEAFF
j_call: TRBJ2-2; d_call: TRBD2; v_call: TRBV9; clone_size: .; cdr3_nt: TGTGCCAGCAGCGCAGACCTAAGCGGGAGTATGCGGGAGCTGTTTTTT; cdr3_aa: CASSADLSGSMRELFF
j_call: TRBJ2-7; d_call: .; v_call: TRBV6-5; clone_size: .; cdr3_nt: TGTGCCAGCAGCATGGAAGGGGACGAGCAGTACTTC; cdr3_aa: CASSMEGDEQYF
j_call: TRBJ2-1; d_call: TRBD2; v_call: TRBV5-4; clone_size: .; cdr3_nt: TGTGCCAGCAGCCCGGTTATCGGACTAGCGGGAGAGGGTGAGCAGTTCTTC; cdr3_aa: CASSPVIGLAGEGEQFF
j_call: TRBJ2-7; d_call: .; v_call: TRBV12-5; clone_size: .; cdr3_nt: TGTGCTAGTGGTTTGAGGGGGACCTTAGGCTACGAGCAGTACTTC; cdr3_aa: CASGLRGTLGYEQYF
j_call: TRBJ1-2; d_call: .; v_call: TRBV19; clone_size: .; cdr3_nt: TGTGCCAGTAGTGCCGCGACAGCGAACTATGGCTACACCTTC; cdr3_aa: CASSAATANYGYTF
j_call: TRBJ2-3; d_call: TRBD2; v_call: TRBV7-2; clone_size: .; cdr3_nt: TGTGCCAGCAGCTCGACTAGCGGGGGGCCCACAGATACGCAGTATTTT; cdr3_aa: CASSSTSGGPTDTQYF
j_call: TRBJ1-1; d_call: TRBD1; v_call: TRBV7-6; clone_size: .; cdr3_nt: TGTGCCAGCAGCATCGCGACAGGGGTGAACACTGAAGCTTTCTTT; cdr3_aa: CASSIATGVNTEAFF
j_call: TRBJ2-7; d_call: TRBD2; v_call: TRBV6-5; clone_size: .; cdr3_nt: TGTGCCACCACAGGACTAGAGCGGCTCCGCGAGCAGTACTTC; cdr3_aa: CATTGLERLREQYF
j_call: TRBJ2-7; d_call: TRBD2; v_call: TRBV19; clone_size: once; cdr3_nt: TGTGCCAGTAGTTTGGGAACTAGCGGGGGTTACGAGCAGTACTTC; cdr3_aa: CASSLGTSGGYEQYF
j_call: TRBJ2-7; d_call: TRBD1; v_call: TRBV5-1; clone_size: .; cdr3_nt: TGCGCCAGCAGCTTGGAACCGGGACAGGGGAACTCCTACGAGCAGTACTTC; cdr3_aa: CASSLEPGQGNSYEQYF
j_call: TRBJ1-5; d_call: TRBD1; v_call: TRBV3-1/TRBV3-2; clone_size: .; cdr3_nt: TGTGCCAGCAGCCAAGGACAGGGAAACAATCAGCCCCAGCATTTT; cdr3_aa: CASSQGQGNNQPQHF
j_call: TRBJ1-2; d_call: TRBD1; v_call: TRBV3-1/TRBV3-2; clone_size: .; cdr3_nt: TGTGCCAGTAGAACCGGGACAGGGGCTAACTATGGCTACACCTTC; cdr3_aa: CASRTGTGANYGYTF
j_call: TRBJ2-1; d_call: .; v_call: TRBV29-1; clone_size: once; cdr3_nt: TGCAGCGTTGACGGACTTCTTAGCTCCTACAATGAGCAGTTCTTC; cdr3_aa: CSVDGLLSSYNEQFF
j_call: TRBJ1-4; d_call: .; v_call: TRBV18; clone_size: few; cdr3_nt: TGTGCCAGCTCACCGGGTCGAGGGGAAAAACTGTTTTTT; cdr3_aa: CASSPGRGEKLFF
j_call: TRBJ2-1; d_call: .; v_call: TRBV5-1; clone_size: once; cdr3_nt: TGCGCCAGCAGGAGAGCTATCACTAATGAGCAGTTCTTC; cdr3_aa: CASRRAITNEQFF
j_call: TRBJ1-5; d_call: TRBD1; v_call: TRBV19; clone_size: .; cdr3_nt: TGTGCCAGTAGTCCGGGACAGGGCCCTAATCAGCCCCAGCATTTT; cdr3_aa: CASSPGQGPNQPQHF
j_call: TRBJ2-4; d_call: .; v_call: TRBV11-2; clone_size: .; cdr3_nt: TGTGCCAGCAGCTTAGAGACAGGTTATGGGGTCAAAAACATTCAGTACTTC; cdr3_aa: CASSLETGYGVKNIQYF
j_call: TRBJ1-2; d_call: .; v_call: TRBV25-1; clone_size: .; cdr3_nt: TGTGCCAGCAGTCCCACCGGGGGATACTATGGCTACACCTTC; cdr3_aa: CASSPTGGYYGYTF
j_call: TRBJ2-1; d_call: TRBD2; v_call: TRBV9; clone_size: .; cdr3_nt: TGTGCCAGCAGCGTAGCCCTCGGGGGGATCGGCTACAATGAGCAGTTCTTC; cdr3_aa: CASSVALGGIGYNEQFF
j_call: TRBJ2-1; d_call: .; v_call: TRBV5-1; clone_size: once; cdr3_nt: TGCGCCAGCAGCGTGGAGCCCTACAATGAGCAGTTCTTC; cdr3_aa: CASSVEPYNEQFF
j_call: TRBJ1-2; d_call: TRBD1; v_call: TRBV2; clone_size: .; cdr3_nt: TGTGCCAGCAACGACAGGGGCAGTGGCTACACCTTC; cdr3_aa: CASNDRGSGYTF